This TCR beta chain was observed in a study of shared clonotypes between healthy human individuals. The germline V gene encodes CDR1 MNHNS and CDR2 SASEGT. V dropped 6 bases and J dropped 5 bases, with 11 bases sitting between them. The CDR3 is made up of 12 amino acids. TCRdb's copy holds only in-frame clones and misses some; the assay was immunoSEQ multiplex PCR. The sample lists about 2.4 million clones, roughly nine tenths seen once, with 0.13% to 0.15% in the top ten. Sequencing was performed on naive CD4+ T cells sorted from blood. The subset is: CD45RA+ positively selected. V usage is TRBV6-1 and J usage is TRBJ2-7; no clear D gene. The receptor was isolated from a man younger than 30 in good health. CDR3 in amino acids: CASRTFRHEQYF. As DNA, the CDR3 is TGTGCCAGCAGGACGTTCCGGCACGAGCAGTACTTC.